Following are 17 T cell receptor beta chains from one sample sequenced in a study of blood T cells in healthy people across ages. Next came a second PCR, run for about 6 to 12 cycles, which used a sample-barcoded 5' primer along with a J-beta primer mix. MiXCR, applied by TCRdb to the 5' RACE reads, yields one record per CDR3 protein. This sample has approximately 800,000 distinct CDR3 sequences; around 50% occur once, and the top ten carry under 30%. Sample: blood. All receptors derive from a man aged 35-49 years in good health.

The CDR3 DNA reads as TGTGCCAGCAGAAACACAGGGGCCGGAGAGACCCAGTACTTC. Amino acids: CASRNTGAGETQYF. V gene TRBV12-3 or TRBV12-4 combines with J gene TRBJ2-5; the match to TRBD1 covers 7 bases. There are 14 residues in the CDR3. The junction had 8 bases not matched to a gene; V was cut back by 6 bases and J by 4 bases.

Ten or more counts support this clonotype. The rearrangement joins TRBV28 to TRBJ2-5; TRBD2 might be the D (6 bases). CDR3 length: 16 amino acids. Trimming stripped 5 bases from V and 2 bases from J, with 18 bases between. Germline V CDR1 and CDR2: MDHEN, SYDVKM. CDR3 nucleotide sequence: TGTGCCAGCAGTGGGAGGCAGGAGGTATATCAAGAGACCCAGTACTTC. The encoded protein is CASSGRQEVYQETQYF.

The chain is built from TRBV4-2 and TRBJ2-1, with a possible D match to TRBD1 (5 bases). The CDR3 is 17 amino acids. V was clipped by 0 bases and J by 0 bases, with 12 bases between them. The germline V gene has CDR1 LGHNA and CDR2 YNFKEQ. CDR3 sequence: CASSQDADTSSYNEQFF. CDR3 nucleotides: TGTGCCAGCAGCCAAGACGCGGACACAAGCTCCTACAATGAGCAGTTCTTC.

A single count supports this clonotype. The chain carries TRBV7-6 and TRBJ2-5; perhaps TRBD2 as D (5 bases). The CDR3 has 14 amino acids. Trimming stripped 1 base from V and 4 bases from J, with 10 bases between. The V gene's germline CDR1 is SGHVS and CDR2 FNYEAQ. The CDR3: CASSLEAGPETQYF. The CDR3 DNA follows: TGTGCCAGCAGCTTAGAGGCGGGCCCAGAGACCCAGTACTTC. Full variable domain (outside the CDR3, taken from reference TRBV7-6 and TRBJ2-5): GAGVSQSPRYKVTKRGQDVALRCDPISGHVSLYWYRQALGQGPEFLTYFNYEAQQDKSGLPNDRFSAERPEGSISTLTIQRTEQRDSAMYRCASSLEAGPETQYFGPGTRLLVL.

The CDR3 sequence is CASLLFIAGGDNEQFF. As DNA, the CDR3 is TGTGCCAGCCTGCTGTTTATAGCGGGGGGGGACAATGAGCAGTTCTTC. V is TRBV21-1 and J is TRBJ2-1; whether TRBD2, the table's D call, matches the DNA was not checked. TRBV21-1 is annotated as a pseudogene. This CDR3 is 16 amino acids long.

This chain uses TRBV12-3 or TRBV12-4 with TRBJ2-7; 10 positions agree with TRBD1. The last part of the DNA fits TRBJ2-5 better; the J call may be wrong. The CDR3 consists of 21 residues. The CDR3 loop reads CASSLSPASGQGFPTRETQYF. The CDR3 nucleotides read TGTGCCAGCAGTTTAAGCCCCGCCTCGGGACAGGGGTTCCCGACTCGGGAGACCCAGTACTTC.

This chain links TRBV29-1 with TRBJ1-1; D is perhaps TRBD1 (5 bases). CDR1 and CDR2 from the germline V gene are SQVTM and ANQGSEA. The CDR3 has 16 amino acids. V lost 7 bases, J lost 5 bases, and 26 bases lay in between. The CDR3 bases are TGCAGCGCTGCCTTGAATCCCCGGGGCCGAGGGACTGAAGCTTTCTTT. Amino acid sequence: CSAALNPRGRGTEAFF.

This clonotype is a singleton in its sample. V and J are TRBV10-2 and TRBJ2-4, with 14 bases identical to TRBD2. The ends lost 5 bases at V and 6 bases at J; junction bases unmatched: 12. CDR3 size: 18 residues. CDR1 and CDR2 from the germline V gene are WSHSY and SAAADI. The chain's CDR3 is CASSTGTSGSYRINIQYF. The CDR3 DNA reads as TGCGCCAGCAGTACCGGGACTAGCGGGAGTTATCGAATAAACATTCAGTACTTC.

This chain joins TRBV7-3 and TRBJ2-3; 8 bases line up with TRBD1. This CDR3 region has 18 residues. Trimming cost V 0 bases and J 6 bases; bases outside gene matches: 14. Germline CDR1 is SGHTA and CDR2 is FQGTGA. The CDR3 coding sequence is TGTGCCAGCAGCTTAACTCCCCTGGACGGACAGGGAGCTGATACGCAGTATTTT. It specifies CASSLTPLDGQGADTQYF. The entire variable domain, with the rest obtained from reference TRBV7-3 and TRBJ2-3, is as follows: GAGVSQTPSNKVTEKGKYVELRCDPISGHTALYWYRQSLGQGPEFLIYFQGTGAADDSGLPNDRFFAVRPEGSVSTLKIQRTERGDSAVYLCASSLTPLDGQGADTQYFGPGTRLTVL.

Written as DNA, the CDR3 is TGTGCCACCCGAGGCAGAACGCCTTCCTACGAGCAGTACTTC. It translates to CATRGRTPSYEQYF. The chain recombines TRBV13 with TRBJ2-7; D gene uncertain. The CDR3 has 14 residues. Trimming took off 10 bases at V and 1 base at J, with 17 bases between the two ends. Germline V gene sequence: CDR1 PRHDT, CDR2 FYEKMQ (reference sequence).

This clonotype was counted between two and nine times. The V gene is TRBV6-2 or TRBV6-3, the J gene TRBJ2-7; either TRBD1 or TRBD2 may supply D (5 bases each). There are 13 residues in the CDR3. CDR1 is MNHEY, CDR2 SVGEGT, per germline. Trimming shortened V by 6 bases and J by 5 bases, and 14 bases separated the two germline ends. Written as DNA, the CDR3 is TGTGCCAGCAGGGGACCGGCGCGCCACGAGCAGTACTTC. Translating gives CASRGPARHEQYF.

The rearrangement uses TRBV5-1 and TRBJ2-1; no reliable D call. Trimming left V 4 bases short and J 0 bases short, with 11 bases between. Germline V gene lookup returns CDR1 SGHRS and CDR2 YFSETQ. The CDR3 spans 15 residues. The CDR3 sequence is CASSTTETSYNEQFF. For the CDR3, the DNA is TGCGCCAGCAGCACAACAGAAACCTCCTACAATGAGCAGTTCTTC.

V gene TRBV7-9 combines with J gene TRBJ2-7, with 10 bases aligning to TRBD2. Germline V CDR1 and CDR2: SEHNR, FQNEAQ (reference sequence). Trimming cost V 0 bases and J 3 bases; bases outside gene matches: 14. This CDR3 has 19 residues. The CDR3 spells CASSLAFGTSARRDYEQYF. The CDR3 nucleotides are TGTGCCAGCAGCTTAGCGTTTGGGACTAGCGCCCGGCGGGACTACGAGCAGTACTTC. The full variable domain, its missing parts supplied by reference TRBV7-9 and TRBJ2-7, is DTGVSQNPRHKITKRGQNVTFRCDPISEHNRLYWYRQTLGQGPEFLTYFQNEAQLEKSRLLSDRFSAERPKGSFSTLEIQRTEQGDSAMYLCASSLAFGTSARRDYEQYFGPGTRLTVT.

The V call is TRBV9, the J call TRBJ2-5, with TRBD2 matching 9 bases. This CDR3 has 14 amino acids. CDR1 is SGDLS, CDR2 YYNGEE, per germline. J lost 5 bases, V lost 3 bases, and 5 bases had no gene match. CDR3: CASSAGTSRETQYF. The CDR3 region has the DNA TGTGCCAGCAGCGCAGGGACTAGCCGGGAGACCCAGTACTTC. Supplemented by reference TRBV9 and TRBJ2-5, the full variable domain reads DSGVTQTPKHLITATGQRVTLRCSPRSGDLSVYWYQQSLDQGLQFLIQYYNGEERAKGNILERFSAQQFPDLHSELNLSSLELGDSALYFCASSAGTSRETQYFGPGTRLLVL.

J is TRBJ2-7 and V is TRBV4-3; D tentatively reads TRBD1 or TRBD2 (5 bases each). The end of the DNA fits TRBJ2-5 better, so the J call may be wrong. Per the germline V gene, CDR1 is LGHNA and CDR2 is YSLEER. The length of the CDR3 is 17 residues. CDR3 in DNA: TGCGCCAGCAGCCAAGATATTCCCCAGTGGGACGGGGAGACCCAGTACTTC. Protein sequence: CASSQDIPQWDGETQYF.

This chain links TRBV28 with TRBJ1-5; D possibly corresponds to TRBD1 (5 bases). CDR3 length: 17 residues. V dropped 3 bases and J dropped 5 bases, with 20 bases sitting between them. Per germline, CDR1 MDHEN and CDR2 SYDVKM. The CDR3 is CASSFPPQGSEDQPQHF. CDR3 bases: TGTGCCAGCAGTTTCCCTCCCCAGGGTAGCGAAGATCAGCCCCAGCATTTT. The full variable domain, with the rest looked up from reference TRBV28 and TRBJ1-5, is DVKVTQSSRYLVKRTGEKVFLECVQDMDHENMFWYRQDPGLGLRLIYFSYDVKMKEKGDIPEGYSVSREKKERFSLILESASTNQTSMYLCASSFPPQGSEDQPQHFGDGTRLSIL.

V and J are TRBV5-1 and TRBJ2-7; 8 nucleotides match TRBD1. V lost 4 bases to trimming and J lost 3 bases; unmatched junction nucleotides: 9. CDR3 length equals 15 residues. Germline CDR1 and CDR2: SGHRS and YFSETQ. The CDR3 sequence is CASSLKMDRDYEQYF. The CDR3 DNA reads as TGCGCCAGCAGCCTAAAAATGGACAGGGACTACGAGCAGTACTTC.